These T cell receptor beta chains were read from a single sample in a study of cytomegalovirus exposure and HLA in healthy donors. TCRdb keeps only in-frame clones here, not all; method: immunoSEQ multiplex PCR. The data show 110,000 or so clones, about 70% seen once. Sequenced input: PBMCs. The receptor source for this set is a man aged 25 to 45 in good health and CMV-seronegative. CDR3s include the opening cysteine and the closing phenylalanine or tryptophan. A D gene is named only where the DNA matches it firmly. Not all rows give a size; the values are once, few, many and, for expanded clones, a class.

>TRBJ2-5|TRBV6-6|NA|NA
TGTGCCAGCAGTCCGCGATCGGGTTCCACTCAAGAGACCCAGTACTTC
CASSPRSGSTQETQYF
>TRBJ2-3|TRBV5-5|few|TRBD2
TGTGCCAGCAGCTTCTCGACTAGCGAGGGGGATACGCAGTATTTT
CASSFSTSEGDTQYF
>TRBJ1-1|TRBV19|few|TRBD1
TGTGCCAGTACCCTCGGGACAGGGAGACGGACTGAAGCTTTCTTT
CASTLGTGRRTEAFF
>TRBJ1-1|TRBV4-2|NA|NA
TGTGCCAGCAGCCAAGGGGGCAGAAAAAACACTGAAGCTTTCTTT
CASSQGGRKNTEAFF
>TRBJ2-3|TRBV2|NA|NA
TGTGCCAGGGGGCAATCTTGGGGAGATACGCAGTATTTT
CARGQSWGDTQYF
>TRBJ2-5|TRBV6-1|few|NA
TGTGCCAGCAGTGAAGACCTTGAGGGGGTAAAAGAGACCCAGTACTTC
CASSEDLEGVKETQYF
>TRBJ2-2|TRBV25-1|NA|NA
TGTGCCAGCAGTGATGCCCGCAGCGTTACCGGGGAGCTGTTTTTT
CASSDARSVTGELFF
>TRBJ1-2|TRBV7-2|NA|NA
TGTGCCAGCAGCCGTTCCAGGGAACTCGATGGCTACACCTTC
CASSRSRELDGYTF
>TRBJ2-2|TRBV5-8|NA|TRBD1
TGTGCCAGCAGCTTGACGGGACAGGGGGCTGCCGGGGAGCTGTTTTTT
CASSLTGQGAAGELFF
>TRBJ2-2|TRBV19|NA|NA
TGTGCCAGTAGTATAGTTCTAGGAACCGGGGAGCTGTTTTTT
CASSIVLGTGELFF
>TRBJ1-2|TRBV30|NA|TRBD1
TGTGCCTGGAGTACAGGGGTTGGTGGCTACACCTTC
CAWSTGVGGYTF
>TRBJ2-7|TRBV14|NA|TRBD2
TGTGCCAGCAGCCAAGACCCCGGACTAGCCAGCGAGCAGTACTTC
CASSQDPGLASEQYF
>TRBJ2-1|TRBV7-2|NA|TRBD2
TGTGCCAGCAGCTTTAGCGGGGGCCTCTACAATGAGCAGTTCTTC
CASSFSGGLYNEQFF
>TRBJ1-1|TRBV5-6|NA|TRBD1
TGTGCCAGCAACCGGGACAGGGGGTTGAGAACCGCTGAAGCTTTCTTT
CASNRDRGLRTAEAFF
>TRBJ2-1|TRBV11-1|NA|TRBD2
TGTGCCAGCAGCCAGAAGCCACTAGCGGGTTACAATGAGCAGTTCTTC
CASSQKPLAGYNEQFF
>TRBJ2-7|TRBV6-5|few|NA
TGTGCCAGCAGTTACTCGCCGGGACTGGGGTACGAGCAGTACTTC
CASSYSPGLGYEQYF
>TRBJ2-5|TRBV11-2|NA|TRBD2
TGTGCCAGCAGCTTAGATCCGGGAGGCATTCAAGAGACCCAGTACTTC
CASSLDPGGIQETQYF
>TRBJ2-2|TRBV4-3|NA|TRBD1
TGCGCCAGCAGCCTGGGACAGGGGGCCGGGGAGCTGTTTTTT
CASSLGQGAGELFF
>TRBJ2-7|TRBV7-2|NA|TRBD2
TGTGCCAGCAGCTTAAGGGGTCGAGGGACTAGCGGGGATTCCTACGAGCAGTACTTC
CASSLRGRGTSGDSYEQYF
>TRBJ1-6|TRBV27|NA|NA
TGTGCCAGCAGTTTACTGGGGGGAAATTCACCCCTCCACTTT
CASSLLGGNSPLHF
>TRBJ2-1|TRBV18|NA|TRBD2
TGTGCCAGCTCACCAGGGCTAGCGGGGGACAATGAGCAGTTCTTC
CASSPGLAGDNEQFF